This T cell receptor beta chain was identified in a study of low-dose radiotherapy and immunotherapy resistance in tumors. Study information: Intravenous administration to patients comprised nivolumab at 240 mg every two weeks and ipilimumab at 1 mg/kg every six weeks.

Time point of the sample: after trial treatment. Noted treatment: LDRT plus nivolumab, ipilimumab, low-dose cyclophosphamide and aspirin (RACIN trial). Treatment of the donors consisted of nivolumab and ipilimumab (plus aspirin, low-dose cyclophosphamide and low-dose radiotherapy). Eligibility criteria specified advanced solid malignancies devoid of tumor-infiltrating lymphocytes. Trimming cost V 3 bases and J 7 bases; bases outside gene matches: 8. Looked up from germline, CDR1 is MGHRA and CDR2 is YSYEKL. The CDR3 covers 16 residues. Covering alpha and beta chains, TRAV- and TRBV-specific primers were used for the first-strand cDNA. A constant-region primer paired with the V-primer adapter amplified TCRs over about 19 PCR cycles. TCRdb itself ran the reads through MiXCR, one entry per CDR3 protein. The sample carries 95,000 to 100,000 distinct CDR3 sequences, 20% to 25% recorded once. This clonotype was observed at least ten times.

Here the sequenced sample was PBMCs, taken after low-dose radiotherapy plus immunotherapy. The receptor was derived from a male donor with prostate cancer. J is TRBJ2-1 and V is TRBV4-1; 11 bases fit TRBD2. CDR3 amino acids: CASSQTSGAPWNEQFF. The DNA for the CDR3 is TGCGCCAGCAGCCAGACTAGCGGGGCCCCTTGGAATGAGCAGTTCTTC.